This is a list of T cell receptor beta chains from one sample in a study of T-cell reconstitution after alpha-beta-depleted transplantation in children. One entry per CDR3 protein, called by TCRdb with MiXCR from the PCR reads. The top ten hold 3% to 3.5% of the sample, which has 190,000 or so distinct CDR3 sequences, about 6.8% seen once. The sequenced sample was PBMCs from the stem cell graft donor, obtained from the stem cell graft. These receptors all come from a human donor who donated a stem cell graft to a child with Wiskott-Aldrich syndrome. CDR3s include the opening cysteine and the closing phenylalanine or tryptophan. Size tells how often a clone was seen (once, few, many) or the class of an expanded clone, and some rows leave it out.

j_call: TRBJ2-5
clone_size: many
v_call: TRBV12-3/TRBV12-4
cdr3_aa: CASSPATLALQETQYF

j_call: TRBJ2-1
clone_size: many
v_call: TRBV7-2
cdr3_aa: CASVLAGGDNEQFF

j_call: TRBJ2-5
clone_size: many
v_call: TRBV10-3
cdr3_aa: CAISGQGGGTQYF

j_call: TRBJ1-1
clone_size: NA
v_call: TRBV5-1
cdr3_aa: CASSLAWAGMNTEAFF

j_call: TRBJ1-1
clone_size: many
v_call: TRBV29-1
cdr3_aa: CSVGRGGVPEAFF

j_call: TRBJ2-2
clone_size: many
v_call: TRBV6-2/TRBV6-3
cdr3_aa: CASSPRGRIAGGPITGELFF

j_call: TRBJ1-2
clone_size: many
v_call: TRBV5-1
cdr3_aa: CASSKGEGDYGYTF

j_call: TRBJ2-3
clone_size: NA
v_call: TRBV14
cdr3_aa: CASSQDQMGLAGADTQYF

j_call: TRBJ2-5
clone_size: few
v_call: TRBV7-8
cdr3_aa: CASSATGFRETQYF

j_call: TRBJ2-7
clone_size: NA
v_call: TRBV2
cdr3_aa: CASSRIAYEQYF

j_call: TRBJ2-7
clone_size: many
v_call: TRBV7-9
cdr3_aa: CASSFGGSVNEQYF

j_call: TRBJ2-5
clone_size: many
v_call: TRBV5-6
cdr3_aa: CASNPLEFAETQYF

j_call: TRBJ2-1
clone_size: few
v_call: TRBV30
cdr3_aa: CAWGFGNGREQFF

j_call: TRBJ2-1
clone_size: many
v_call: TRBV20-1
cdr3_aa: CSAGATPSSYNEQFF

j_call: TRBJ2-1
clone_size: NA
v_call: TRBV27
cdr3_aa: CASSLYSRRKPVF

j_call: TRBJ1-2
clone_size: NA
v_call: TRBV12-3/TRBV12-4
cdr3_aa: CASSLVGSGYTF

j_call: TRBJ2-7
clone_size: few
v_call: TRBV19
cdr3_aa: CASSERDSISYEQYF

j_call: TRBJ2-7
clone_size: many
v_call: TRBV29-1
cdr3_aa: CSAEVRRGLTYEQYF

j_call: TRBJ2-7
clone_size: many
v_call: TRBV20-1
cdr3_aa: CSAVDRQHEQYF

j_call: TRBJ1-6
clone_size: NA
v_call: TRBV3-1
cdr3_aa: CASSQTQGSHNSPLHF

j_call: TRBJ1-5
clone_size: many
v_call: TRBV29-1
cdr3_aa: CSAQVSNQPQHF

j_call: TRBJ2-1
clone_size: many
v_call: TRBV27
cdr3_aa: CASSLTGLAGDEQFF

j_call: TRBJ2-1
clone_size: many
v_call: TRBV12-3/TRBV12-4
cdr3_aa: CASSPQYRDSEGEQFF

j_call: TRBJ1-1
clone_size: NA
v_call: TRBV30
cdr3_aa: CAWIYGRTLMNTEAFF

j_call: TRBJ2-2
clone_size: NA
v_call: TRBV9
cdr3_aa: CASSVGSLSVDFWETSGIGELFF

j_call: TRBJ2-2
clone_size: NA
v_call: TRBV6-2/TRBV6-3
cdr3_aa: CASRPSPTHKNTGELFF

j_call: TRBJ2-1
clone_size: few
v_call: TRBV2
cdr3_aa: CASTPLESNEQFF

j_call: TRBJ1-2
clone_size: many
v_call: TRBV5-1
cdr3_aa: CASSGDRTYNYGYTF

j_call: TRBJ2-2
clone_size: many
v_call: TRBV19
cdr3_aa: CASFGRDTGELFF

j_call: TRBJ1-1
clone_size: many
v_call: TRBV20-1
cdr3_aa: CSARETGVNTEAFF